Shown below are 11 T cell receptor beta chains from a single sample sequenced in a study of T-cell memory formation after mild COVID-19. TCRdb re-called the 5' RACE reads with MiXCR, one entry per CDR3 protein. The repertoire holds about 150,000 distinct CDR3 sequences, with around 27% as singletons. The sample consisted of PBMCs or a T cell subset sorted from them (not recorded which). These receptor sequences come from an adult woman who had mild COVID-19 (a few samples of this study predate the infection). Cell type and time point are not known.

This clonotype turned up a few times. The chain employs TRBV7-6 and TRBJ1-1; perhaps TRBD1 as D (6 bases). There are 14 residues in the CDR3. Germline CDR1 and CDR2: SGHVS and FNYEAQ. V lost 0 bases to trimming and J lost 7 bases, with 12 bases between them. The CDR3 DNA reads as TGTGCCAGCAGCTTAGCGCCCGGGGGCCTTGAAGCTTTCTTT. Its translation: CASSLAPGGLEAFF.

The chain recombines TRBV7-9 with TRBJ1-2; 7 bases line up with TRBD1. CDR1 SEHNR and CDR2 FQNEAQ come from the germline V gene (reference sequence). The V gene end was trimmed by 3 bases and the J gene end by 6 bases; junction bases not matched to a gene: 4. This CDR3 comprises 13 residues. CDR3 DNA: TGTGCCAGCAGCTTCGGGACAGCAGATGGCTACACCTTC. It yields the protein CASSFGTADGYTF.

There are a few counts of this clonotype. The rearrangement joins TRBV6-5 to TRBJ2-7, with D unresolved. The CDR3 runs 12 residues. The V gene lost 6 bases and the J gene lost 5 bases, with 11 bases spanning the gap. From germline, CDR1 is MNHEY and CDR2 SVGAGI. For the CDR3, the DNA is TGTGCCAGCAGCCGTCTCGGACACGAGCAGTACTTC. Residues: CASSRLGHEQYF.

The chain employs TRBV9 and TRBJ2-3; 12 bases agree with TRBD2. V was clipped by 2 bases and J by 3 bases; unmatched bases: 7. Germline V gene sequence: CDR1 SGDLS, CDR2 YYNGEE. This CDR3 spans 17 amino acids. The CDR3 DNA is TGTGCCAGCAGCGTCCCTCTGACTAGCGGGAGTACAGATACGCAGTATTTT. The encoded protein is CASSVPLTSGSTDTQYF.

The chain combines TRBV6-1 with TRBJ2-3; 7 bases map to TRBD1. V was pared by 7 bases and J by 0 bases, with 7 bases of the junction left unmatched. This CDR3 region has 15 residues. Germline V CDR1 and CDR2: MNHNS, SASEGT. Here the CDR3 DNA reads TGTGCCAGCACCAACCGGGACAGAAGCACAGATACGCAGTATTTT. Its translation is CASTNRDRSTDTQYF.

V is TRBV9 and J is TRBJ2-1; TRBD2 aligns across 7 bases. J gave up 0 bases and V 3 bases, and 3 bases lay outside the gene matches. The germline CDR1 and CDR2 sequences are SGDLS and YYNGEE. CDR3 length: 15 residues. The CDR3 protein is CASSDSGISYNEQFF. The DNA of the CDR3 is TGTGCCAGCAGCGACAGCGGGATCTCCTACAATGAGCAGTTCTTC.

CDR3: CATSRDVLANEQFF. CDR3 sequence (DNA): TGTGCCACCAGCAGAGATGTCCTAGCCAATGAGCAGTTCTTC. The chain employs TRBV15 and TRBJ2-1; tentative D call: TRBD2 (5 bases). CDR3 length equals 14 residues. Trimming removed 0 bases from V and 6 bases from J, with 9 bases in between. CDR1 LNHNV and CDR2 YYDKDF come from the germline V gene (reference sequence).

The gene calls are TRBV19 and TRBJ1-1; D is uncertain. Trimming shortened V by 4 bases and J by 2 bases, and 8 bases separated the two germline ends. The CDR3 has 13 amino acids. Looked up from germline, CDR1 is LNHDA and CDR2 is SQIVND (reference sequence). In DNA, the CDR3 is TGTGCCAGTAGTAAGCGGAGTAACACTGAAGCTTTCTTT. This sequence encodes CASSKRSNTEAFF.

The rearrangement joins TRBV7-9 to TRBJ2-7; no clear D gene. Germline V gives CDR1 SEHNR, CDR2 FQNEAQ (reference sequence). V was clipped by 5 bases and J by 6 bases, with 8 bases between them. The CDR3 loop spans 11 amino acids. CDR3 region: CASSPTGEQYF. As DNA, the CDR3 is TGTGCCAGCAGCCCCACGGGCGAGCAGTACTTC.

This clonotype was seen more than once but under ten times. The chain links TRBV6-5 to TRBJ2-2, with 10 bases that match TRBD1. V dropped 2 bases and J dropped 3; count of bases not matched to a gene: 9. The CDR3 is 18 residues long. Looked up from germline, CDR1 is MNHEY and CDR2 is SVGAGI. For the CDR3, the DNA is TGTGCCAGCAGTTACGTGGGGACAGGGGACGTGGACACCGGGGAGCTGTTTTTT. Amino acid sequence: CASSYVGTGDVDTGELFF.

This sequence joins TRBV27 and TRBJ1-2; TRBD1 aligns across 9 bases. CDR1 MNHEY and CDR2 SMNVEV come from the germline V gene (reference sequence). The CDR3 runs 17 residues. The ends lost 4 bases at V and 1 base at J; junction bases unmatched: 10. The chain's CDR3 is CASSSLVRDRDNYGYTF. The CDR3 region has the DNA TGTGCCAGCAGTTCCCTAGTCCGGGACAGGGATAACTATGGCTACACCTTC.